This T cell receptor beta chain was recorded in a study of T cells in Graves' hyperthyroidism and ophthalmopathy. This clonotype turned up a few times. Fresh peripheral blood, 10 ml, was the source of the PBMCs. CDR3 length: 19 amino acids. Germline V gene sequence: CDR1 MDHEN, CDR2 SYDVKM. J lost 0 bases, V lost 2 bases, and 9 bases had no gene match. Researchers amplified the TCR beta CDR3 regions from RNA transcripts. Carried out on the TCR CDR3, a first-round RT-PCR used the HTBI primer set. TCRdb re-analysed the multiplex PCR reads in MiXCR, keeping a single row per CDR3 protein. The sample yields about 480,000 distinct CDR3 sequences, roughly a quarter seen once.

The origin of this receptor is a woman in her 30s with Graves' ophthalmopathy. What was sequenced was blood. The genes are TRBV28 and TRBJ2-2; 10 nucleotides align to TRBD2. Written as DNA, the CDR3 is TGTGCCAGCAGTTTAACTAGCGGGGCCTGGCCTACGAACACCGGGGAGCTGTTTTTT. It translates to CASSLTSGAWPTNTGELFF.